The rows below give T cell receptor beta chains drawn from one sample of a study of blood T cell repertoires in COVID-19. Only in-frame clones appear in the TCRdb table, and some are missing; sequencing was by immunoSEQ multiplex PCR. The repertoire consists of 400,000 to 450,000 clones, with around 89% occurring once and the leading ten covering around 1.1%. Sequencing input: PBMCs or T cells enriched from blood (not recorded which). All receptors come from a man aged 25-45 years who had recovered from COVID-19. Both conserved end residues are part of each CDR3. Size is stated for part of the rows, as once, few or many counts, or as a class when the clone is expanded.

V,size,J,CDR3
TRBV5-1,NA,TRBJ2-6,CASSDTGGAGANVLTF
TRBV7-2,NA,TRBJ2-7,CASSPTTTGGSYEQYF
TRBV28,NA,TRBJ2-1,CASSFAGTTYNEQFF
TRBV14,NA,TRBJ2-1,CASSPLAEHNEQFF
TRBV28,NA,TRBJ2-3,CASSWGGVPPDTQYF
TRBV12-5,NA,TRBJ2-1,CASGSNTGTALFNEQFF
TRBV27,NA,TRBJ1-2,CARPAGYTF
TRBV12-5,NA,TRBJ1-5,CASGLVLGTGHSNQPQHF
TRBV7-9,few,TRBJ2-6,CAGSGTGVSGANVLTF
TRBV7-2,NA,TRBJ2-1,CASSLDQTGHNEQFF
TRBV27,few,TRBJ2-7,CASSSESHEQYF
TRBV23-1,NA,TRBJ1-5,CASSHSSNQPQHF
TRBV10-3,NA,TRBJ2-7,CAISETPQGQSYEQYF
TRBV4-2,NA,TRBJ2-2,CASSQDPRASGRAGELFF
TRBV2,NA,TRBJ2-7,CASSERSGGAYEQYF
TRBV20-1,NA,TRBJ2-5,CSASGIGGETQYF
TRBV29-1,NA,TRBJ2-1,CSVRTGVDEQFF
TRBV18,NA,TRBJ2-7,CASSPGTGNDEQYF
TRBV7-2,NA,TRBJ2-5,CASSLPGWETQYF
TRBV28,NA,TRBJ1-2,CASSSGTGVSGYTF
TRBV10-3,NA,TRBJ1-5,CAISESYGNQPQHF
TRBV10-2,NA,TRBJ2-4,CASSESSDSGIIQYF
TRBV24-1,NA,TRBJ2-5,CATSDGRGWGQETQYF
TRBV12-5,NA,TRBJ2-1,CASGSREGGFNEQFF
TRBV19,NA,TRBJ1-2,CASSIDLRGTYGYTF
TRBV19,NA,TRBJ2-1,CASSSGRDRNEQFF